The 21 T cell receptor beta chains reported below all come from one sample, sequenced in a study of liver allograft versus peripheral blood T cells. Study background: Comparative analysis was performed on T cell receptor repertoires from transplanted livers and from recipients' peripheral blood.

TCRdb re-called the reads through MiXCR, storing one row per CDR3 protein. The repertoire consists of under 15,000 distinct CDR3 sequences, with about a fifth occurring once and the leading ten covering 1.5% to 2%. The source is a human patient who had a liver transplant. Some T cells could come from the graft donor.

This clonotype is medium-sized. The chain carries TRBV6-6 and TRBJ1-6; D unclear. Germline lookup yields CDR1 MNHNY and CDR2 SVGAGI (reference sequence). Trimming pared 4 bases from V and 10 bases from J, leaving 11 bases between. The length of the CDR3 is 13 residues. The CDR3 region has the DNA TGTGCCAGCAGTTCAGGAGCGGACTCACCCCTCCACTTT. Amino acids: CASSSGADSPLHF.

This clonotype was recorded at least ten times. The chain links TRBV6-2 or TRBV6-3 to TRBJ2-5, with D possibly matching TRBD1 (5 bases). The V gene's germline CDR1 is MNHEY and CDR2 SVGEGT. The V and J ends lost 5 bases and 4 bases respectively, with 11 bases between them. CDR3 length equals 13 residues. The CDR3 DNA reads TGTGCCAGCAGTACAGGACATGCAGAGACCCAGTACTTC. Its translation: CASSTGHAETQYF.

The chain is built from TRBV28 and TRBJ2-7; TRBD2 agrees at 12 bases. J lost 5 bases, V lost 6 bases, and 5 bases had no gene match. The CDR3 runs 14 residues. Per the germline V gene, CDR1 is MDHEN and CDR2 is SYDVKM. In DNA form, the CDR3 reads TGTGCCAGCAGCTATACTAGCGGGAGGAACGAGCAGTACTTC. It specifies CASSYTSGRNEQYF.

The chain has TRBV28 and TRBJ2-4; D is unclear. Germline assignment: CDR1 MDHEN and CDR2 SYDVKM. V shed 3 bases and J shed 3 bases, with 9 bases lying between them. The CDR3 runs to 14 residues. The CDR3, as DNA: TGTGCCAGCAGTTTGGGAAGGGACAAAAACATTCAGTACTTC. It codes for CASSLGRDKNIQYF.

This clonotype has a handful of counts. V gene TRBV19 combines with J gene TRBJ2-5; 12 bases map to TRBD2. This CDR3 is built from 16 residues. CDR1 is LNHDA and CDR2 is SQIVND in the germline V gene (reference sequence). The junction had 7 bases not matched to a gene; V was cut back by 3 bases and J by 5 bases. The CDR3: CASSISLAGGPETQYF. The CDR3 DNA follows: TGTGCCAGTAGTATTTCGCTAGCGGGGGGGCCGGAGACCCAGTACTTC.

This clonotype ranks as medium-sized. The chain links TRBV29-1 to TRBJ2-7; TRBD1 matches 7 bases. CDR3 size: 14 residues. V was clipped by 4 bases and J by 0 bases; unmatched bases: 6. From germline, CDR1 is SQVTM and CDR2 ANQGSEA. CDR3 loop: CSVVGTESSYEQYF. Here the CDR3 DNA reads TGCAGCGTTGTTGGGACAGAGAGCTCCTACGAGCAGTACTTC.

The chain has TRBV28 and TRBJ2-7, with 9 bases that match TRBD1. The V segment lost 5 bases and the J segment 3 bases; nucleotides outside the gene matches: 5. The CDR3 covers 14 residues. From germline, CDR1 is MDHEN and CDR2 SYDVKM. CDR3 nucleotides: TGTGCCAGCAGTCCCCGGACAGGGGTCTACGAGCAGTACTTC. It translates to CASSPRTGVYEQYF.

This clonotype occurred once. V gene TRBV12-3 or TRBV12-4 combines with J gene TRBJ2-5; D is tentatively TRBD1 or TRBD2 (5 bases each). This CDR3 region has 17 residues. V was pared by 1 base and J by 4 bases, with 19 bases between. The DNA for the CDR3 is TGTGCCAGCAGTTTAGTTTCCGGGGCAGCCGCTGGAGAGACCCAGTACTTC. It encodes CASSLVSGAAAGETQYF.

The sample holds a few counts of this clonotype. The J gene is TRBJ2-7, the V gene TRBV27; D remains ambiguous. Trimming removed 6 bases at V and 0 bases at J, with 12 bases between. CDR3 length: 14 amino acids. Germline V gives CDR1 MNHEY, CDR2 SMNVEV (reference sequence). As DNA, the CDR3 is TGTGCCAGCAGCCCAGACGTGTTCTCCTACGAGCAGTACTTC. It is translated as CASSPDVFSYEQYF.

This clonotype is deemed medium-sized. J is TRBJ1-1 and V is TRBV18; TRBD1 matches 8 bases. Trimming took 2 bases from V and 1 from J; bases not matched to a gene: 3. The CDR3 covers 15 residues. The germline CDR1 and CDR2 sequences are KGHSH and LQKENI. The CDR3 loop is CASSPRTGRNTEAFF. CDR3 bases: TGTGCCAGCTCACCAAGGACAGGGAGGAACACTGAAGCTTTCTTT. The full variable domain, completed using reference TRBV18 and TRBJ1-1, is NAGVMQNPRHLVRRRGQEARLRCSPMKGHSHVYWYRQLPEEGLKFMVYLQKENIIDESGMPKERFSAEFPKEGPSILRIQQVVRGDSAAYFCASSPRTGRNTEAFFGQGTRLTVV.

The chain combines TRBV12-3 or TRBV12-4 with TRBJ2-2; a possible D gene is TRBD2 (6 bases). Trimming left V 5 bases short and J 4 bases short, with 17 bases between. The CDR3 is 16 residues long. This chain's CDR3 is CASSDLARGRTGELFF. Here the CDR3 DNA reads TGTGCCAGCAGTGATCTAGCGAGGGGCCGCACCGGGGAGCTGTTTTTT.

This clonotype was picked up a small number of times. The chain has TRBV20-1 and TRBJ1-6; TRBD1 agrees at 7 bases. Germline V gene sequence: CDR1 DFQATT, CDR2 SNEGSKA (reference sequence). This CDR3 has 17 amino acids. The trim removed 5 bases at V and 2 bases at J, leaving 12 bases unmatched. Here the CDR3 reads CSAPNAVTGTYNSPLHF. In DNA form, the CDR3 reads TGCAGTGCTCCTAACGCCGTGACAGGGACCTATAATTCACCCCTCCACTTT.

This clonotype showed up many times. The chain uses TRBV6-6 and TRBJ2-7; the match to TRBD2 covers 13 bases. This CDR3 comprises 15 residues. Trimming took 6 bases from V and 5 from J; bases not matched to a gene: 7. Germline lookup yields CDR1 MNHNY and CDR2 SVGAGI (reference sequence). The CDR3 spells CASSPGLAGVDEQYF. The CDR3, as DNA: TGTGCCAGCAGCCCCGGACTAGCGGGAGTGGACGAGCAGTACTTC.

Turning to this clonotype: A read error may produce the germline difference seen at one junction end. The genes are TRBV5-4 and TRBJ1-1, with 7 bases aligning to TRBD1. Looked up from germline, CDR1 is SGHNT and CDR2 is YYREEE (reference sequence). CDR3 length equals 16 residues. The CDR3 region is CANSLDRTWGNTEAFF. In nucleotides, the CDR3 is TGTGCCAACAGCTTGGACAGGACCTGGGGGAACACTGAAGCTTTCTTT. Complete variable domain (other parts from reference TRBV5-4 and TRBJ1-1): ETGVTQSPTHLIKTRGQQVTLRCSSQSGHNTVSWYQQALGQGPQFIFQYYREEENGRGNFPPRFSGLQFPNYSSELNVNALELDDSALYLCANSLDRTWGNTEAFFGQGTRLTVV.

This clonotype is termed medium-sized. The V and J genes are TRBV7-2 and TRBJ1-2, with TRBD1 matching 11 bases. CDR3 size: 17 residues. Germline loops: CDR1 SGHTA, CDR2 FQGNSA. V lost 6 bases, J lost 1 base, and 10 bases stayed unmatched. CDR3 sequence reads: CASSRTSGTGGNYGYTF. The CDR3 DNA reads TGTGCCAGCAGTCGCACATCCGGGACAGGGGGTAACTATGGCTACACCTTC.

This clonotype is medium-sized within its sample. The V gene is TRBV18, the J gene TRBJ1-2; 8 nucleotides line up with TRBD1. The CDR3 extends over 15 amino acids. V shed 3 bases, J shed 4 bases, and the junction held 7 bases outside the gene matches. Germline V gene lookup returns CDR1 KGHSH and CDR2 LQKENI. CDR3 amino acids: CASSPTGQEIYGYTF. The CDR3 region has the DNA TGTGCCAGCTCACCTACGGGACAGGAGATCTATGGCTACACCTTC.

In its sample, this clonotype ranks as medium-sized. The chain uses TRBV27 and TRBJ1-5; 8 nucleotides align to TRBD1. The V gene end was trimmed by 1 base and the J gene end by 11 bases; junction bases not matched to a gene: 13. This CDR3 is built from 16 residues. Germline V gene data show CDR1 as MNHEY and CDR2 as SMNVEV (reference sequence). The CDR3 sequence is CASSLLANPGTGAQHF. The CDR3 DNA reads TGTGCCAGCAGTTTATTAGCAAACCCCGGGACAGGAGCCCAGCATTTT.

This clonotype was observed at least ten times. The chain links TRBV6-5 to TRBJ2-1, with D perhaps TRBD2 (5 bases). CDR3 length: 17 residues. Germline V CDR1 and CDR2: MNHEY, SVGAGI. Trimming removed 0 bases at V and 4 bases at J, with 16 bases between. CDR3 coding DNA: TGTGCCAGCAGTTACTCGCTTCCTAACGGGATATACAATGAGCAGTTCTTC. Protein product: CASSYSLPNGIYNEQFF.

Only a few counts were recorded for this clonotype. The gene calls are TRBV28 and TRBJ1-5; TRBD1 might be the D (6 bases). The CDR3 spans 17 residues. Germline loops: CDR1 MDHEN, CDR2 SYDVKM. The germline V and J ends were trimmed by 5 bases and 3 bases, with 20 bases remaining between them. In DNA form, the CDR3 reads TGTGCCAGCAGTCTACAGATAGGGGGGGGACCCAATCAGCCCCAGCATTTT. Translation gives CASSLQIGGGPNQPQHF.

This clonotype was seen at least ten times. V and J are TRBV19 and TRBJ2-7; 12 bases fit TRBD2. Germline CDR1 and CDR2: LNHDA and SQIVND (reference sequence). V was pared by 5 bases and J by 1 base, with 6 bases of the junction left unmatched. The CDR3 has 16 amino acids. The CDR3: CASSARLAGVSYEQYF. CDR3 DNA sequence: TGTGCCAGTAGTGCCCGACTAGCGGGAGTTTCCTACGAGCAGTACTTC.

A single count supports this clonotype. The chain uses TRBV18 and TRBJ1-4; TRBD1 aligns across 7 bases. Germline V gene data show CDR1 as KGHSH and CDR2 as LQKENI. The CDR3 has 16 residues. V lost 3 bases, J lost 7 bases, and 11 bases stayed unmatched. DNA of the CDR3: TGTGCCAGCTCACCCCCCCTTGGGACAGCGGGTGAAAAACTGTTTTTT. It is translated as CASSPPLGTAGEKLFF.